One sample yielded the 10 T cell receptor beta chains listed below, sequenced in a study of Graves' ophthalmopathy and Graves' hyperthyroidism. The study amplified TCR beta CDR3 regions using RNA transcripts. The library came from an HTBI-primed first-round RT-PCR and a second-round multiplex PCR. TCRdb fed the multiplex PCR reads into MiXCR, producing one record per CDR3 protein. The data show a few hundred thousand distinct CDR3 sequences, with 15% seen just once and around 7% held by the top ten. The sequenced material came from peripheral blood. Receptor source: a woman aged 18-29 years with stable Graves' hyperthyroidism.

The CDR3, as DNA: TGTGCCAGCAGGGGAGGGCGGGACTCCTACGAGCAGTACTTC. The encoded protein is CASRGGRDSYEQYF. The gene calls are TRBV12-3 or TRBV12-4 and TRBJ2-7, with 7 nucleotides matching TRBD2. The junction had 5 bases not matched to a gene; V was cut back by 6 bases and J by 0 bases. The CDR3 runs to 14 residues.

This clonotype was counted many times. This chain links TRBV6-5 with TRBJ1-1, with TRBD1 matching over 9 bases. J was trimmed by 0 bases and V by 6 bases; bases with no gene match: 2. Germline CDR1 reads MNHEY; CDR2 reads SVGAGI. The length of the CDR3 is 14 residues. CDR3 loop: CASSRQGVNTEAFF. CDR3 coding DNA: TGTGCCAGCAGCCGACAGGGGGTGAACACTGAAGCTTTCTTT.

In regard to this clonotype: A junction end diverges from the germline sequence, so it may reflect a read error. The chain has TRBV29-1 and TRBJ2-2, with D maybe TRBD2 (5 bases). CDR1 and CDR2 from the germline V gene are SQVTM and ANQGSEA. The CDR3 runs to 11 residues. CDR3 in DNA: TGCAGCGTTGGGGTTACCGGGGAGCTGTTCTTT. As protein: CSVGVTGELFF.

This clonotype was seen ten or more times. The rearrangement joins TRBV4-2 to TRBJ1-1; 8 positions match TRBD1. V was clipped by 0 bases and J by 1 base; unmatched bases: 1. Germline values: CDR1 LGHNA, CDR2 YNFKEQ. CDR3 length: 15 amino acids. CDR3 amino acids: CASSQEGQGNTEAFF. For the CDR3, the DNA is TGTGCCAGCAGCCAAGAAGGACAGGGGAACACTGAAGCTTTCTTT.

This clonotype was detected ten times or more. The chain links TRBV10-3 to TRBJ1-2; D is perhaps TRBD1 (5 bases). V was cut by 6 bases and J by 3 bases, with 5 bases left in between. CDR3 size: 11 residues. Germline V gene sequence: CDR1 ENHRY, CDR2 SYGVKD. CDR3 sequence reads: CAISRDYGYTF. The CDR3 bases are TGTGCCATCAGCAGGGACTATGGCTACACCTTC.

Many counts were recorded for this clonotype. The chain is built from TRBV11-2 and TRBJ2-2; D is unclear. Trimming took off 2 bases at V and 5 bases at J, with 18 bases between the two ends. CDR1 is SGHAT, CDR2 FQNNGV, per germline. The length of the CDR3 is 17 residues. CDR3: CASSLYPITGVTGELFF. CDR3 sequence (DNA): TGTGCCAGCAGCTTATATCCGATTACCGGAGTGACCGGGGAGCTGTTTTTT.

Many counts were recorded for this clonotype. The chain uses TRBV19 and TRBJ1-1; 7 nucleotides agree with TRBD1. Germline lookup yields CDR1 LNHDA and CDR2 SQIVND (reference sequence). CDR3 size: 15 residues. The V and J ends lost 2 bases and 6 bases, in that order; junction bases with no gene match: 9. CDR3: CASSIRTGVKSEAFF. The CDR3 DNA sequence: TGTGCCAGTAGTATACGAACAGGGGTAAAGTCTGAAGCTTTCTTT.

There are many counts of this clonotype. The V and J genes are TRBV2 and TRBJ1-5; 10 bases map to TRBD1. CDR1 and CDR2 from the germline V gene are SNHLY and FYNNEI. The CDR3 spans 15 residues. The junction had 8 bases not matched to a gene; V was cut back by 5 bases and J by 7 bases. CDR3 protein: CASSLSTGGGQPQHF. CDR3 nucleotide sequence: TGTGCCAGCAGTTTGTCGACAGGGGGCGGGCAGCCCCAGCATTTT. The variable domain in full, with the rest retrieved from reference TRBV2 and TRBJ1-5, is EPEVTQTPSHQVTQMGQEVILRCVPISNHLYFYWYRQILGQKVEFLVSFYNNEISEKSEIFDDQFSVERPDGSNFTLKIRSTKLEDSAMYFCASSLSTGGGQPQHFGDGTRLSIL.

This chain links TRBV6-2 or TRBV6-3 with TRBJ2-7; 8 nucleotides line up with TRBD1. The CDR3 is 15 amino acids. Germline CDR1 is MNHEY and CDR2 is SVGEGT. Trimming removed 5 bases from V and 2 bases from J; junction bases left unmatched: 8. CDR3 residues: CASSTGQGRTYEQYF. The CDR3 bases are TGTGCCAGCAGTACCGGACAGGGACGTACCTACGAGCAGTACTTC.

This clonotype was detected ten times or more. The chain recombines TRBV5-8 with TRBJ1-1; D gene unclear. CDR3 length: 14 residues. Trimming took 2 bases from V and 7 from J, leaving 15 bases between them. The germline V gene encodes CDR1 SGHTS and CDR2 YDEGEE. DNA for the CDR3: TGTGCCAGCAGCTTAGATAGTGACCGGAGTGAAGCTTTCTTT. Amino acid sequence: CASSLDSDRSEAFF.